These 20 T cell receptor beta chains share one sample of origin, sequenced in a study of CD8 T cells in ankylosing spondylitis. Each CDR3 protein is one row after TCRdb ran MiXCR on the 5' RACE reads. Of 200,000 to 300,000 distinct CDR3 sequences listed, 8.6% are singletons. The specimen sequenced was blood, either unsorted or a sorted T cell fraction (not recorded which). These receptors all come from a male donor with ankylosing spondylitis or in good health (not recorded which).

This clonotype was counted ten times or more. The CDR3 nucleotides read TGTGCCACCTCCGGCCCTTTAGACCGAGAGACCCAGTACTTC. Amino acids: CATSGPLDRETQYF. This chain links TRBV12-3 or TRBV12-4 with TRBJ2-5, with D hard to call. Trimming took off 10 bases at V and 4 bases at J, with 19 bases between the two ends. This CDR3 has 14 amino acids.

The gene calls are TRBV6-4 and TRBJ1-6; no definite D call. CDR1 and CDR2 from the germline V gene are MRHNA and SNTAGT. The CDR3 has 13 residues. V dropped 8 bases and J dropped 6 bases, with 11 bases sitting between them. This chain's CDR3 is CASGLEVNSPLHF. The DNA of the CDR3 is TGTGCCAGCGGCCTCGAGGTTAATTCACCCCTCCACTTT.

The chain has TRBV4-2 and TRBJ2-7; 9 nucleotides match TRBD2. V lost 2 bases to trimming and J lost 5 bases; unmatched junction nucleotides: 13. The CDR3 spans 17 residues. Germline V CDR1 and CDR2: LGHNA, YNFKEQ. DNA for the CDR3: TGTGCCAGCAGCCAATTATTTGCGGGAGGGCCAGCAAACGAGCAGTACTTC. Protein: CASSQLFAGGPANEQYF.

The genes are TRBV6-1 and TRBJ2-7; D is possibly TRBD1 or TRBD2 (6 bases each). Looked up from germline, CDR1 is MNHNS and CDR2 is SASEGT. CDR3 length: 14 amino acids. V was shortened by 8 bases and J by 0 bases, with 14 bases between the two germline ends. The CDR3 DNA is TGTGCCAGCTTGGGGGGCGAGAGCTCCTACGAGCAGTACTTC. Translated, it gives CASLGGESSYEQYF.

The chain has TRBV28 and TRBJ1-1; D is undetermined. Trimming removed 4 bases at V and 7 bases at J, with 13 bases between. The germline gives CDR1 MDHEN, CDR2 SYDVKM. The CDR3 consists of 13 residues. The CDR3 sequence: CASSSEFKLEAFF. The CDR3 DNA is TGTGCCAGCAGTTCAGAGTTTAAGCTTGAAGCTTTCTTT.

This clonotype was recorded a few times. The chain recombines TRBV7-9 with TRBJ1-6; D call uncertain. Trimming stripped 5 bases from V and 7 bases from J, with 18 bases between. CDR3 size: 16 residues. CDR1 is SEHNR, CDR2 FQNEAQ, per germline (reference sequence). CDR3 nucleotides: TGTGCCAGCAGCGAGGGTAGGGCCGGTGAAAATTCACCCCTCCACTTT. Its protein is CASSEGRAGENSPLHF.

This clonotype was recorded many times. The rearrangement joins TRBV5-1 to TRBJ2-1; D is uncertain. V lost 4 bases to trimming and J lost 0 bases, with 11 bases between them. Germline V lookup: CDR1 SGHRS, CDR2 YFSETQ. The CDR3 loop spans 15 amino acids. This CDR3 reads CASSPRSSSYNEQFF. The CDR3 nucleotides read TGCGCCAGCAGCCCCCGTTCTAGCTCCTACAATGAGCAGTTCTTC.

This clonotype was counted ten times or more. The CDR3 here is CSVGGPNTEAFF. The CDR3 DNA reads TGCAGCGTGGGGGGACCGAACACTGAAGCTTTCTTT. The V call is TRBV29-1, the J call TRBJ1-1; a possible D gene is TRBD1 (5 bases). The V gene lost 6 bases and the J gene lost 1 base, with 9 bases spanning the gap. Per the germline V gene, CDR1 is SQVTM and CDR2 is ANQGSEA. The CDR3 spans 12 residues.

This clonotype has a handful of counts. V is TRBV5-1 and J is TRBJ2-1; TRBD1 or TRBD2 may be the D gene (6 bases each). Deletions cut 3 bases from V and 7 bases from J, with 17 bases between. Looked up from germline, CDR1 is SGHRS and CDR2 is YFSETQ. The CDR3 loop spans 15 amino acids. CDR3 protein: CASSWGAGKGNEQFF. CDR3 bases: TGCGCCAGCAGCTGGGGGGCAGGGAAGGGGAATGAGCAGTTCTTC.

This clonotype has at least ten counts. The V call is TRBV6-5, the J call TRBJ1-2; D perhaps matches TRBD1 (5 bases). This CDR3 spans 13 amino acids. CDR1 MNHEY and CDR2 SVGAGI come from the germline V gene. The ends were cut back, 4 bases at V and 8 bases at J, with 14 bases in the middle. The CDR3 sequence is CASSFQGFHGYTF. CDR3 bases: TGTGCCAGCAGTTTCCAGGGCTTTCACGGCTACACCTTC.

Ten or more counts support this clonotype. The V call is TRBV5-1, the J call TRBJ1-1; 8 bases are shared with TRBD1. V dropped 4 bases and J dropped 6; count of bases not matched to a gene: 11. The CDR3 covers 15 residues. Looked up from germline, CDR1 is SGHRS and CDR2 is YFSETQ. The CDR3 DNA reads TGCGCCAGCAGCACCGAACAGGGGGGGAGGCCTGAAGCTTTCTTT. Its protein product is CASSTEQGGRPEAFF.

The table lists this clonotype with many counts. The V gene is TRBV10-3, the J gene TRBJ2-5; D uncertain. Germline V gene sequence: CDR1 ENHRY, CDR2 SYGVKD. The CDR3 spans 13 residues. V dropped 8 bases and J dropped 4 bases, with 14 bases sitting between them. In DNA form, the CDR3 reads TGTGCCATCCTAGACCCTCCGGGAGAGACCCAGTACTTC. Its translation is CAILDPPGETQYF.

This clonotype was seen at least ten times. The rearrangement links TRBV20-1 to TRBJ2-3, with 8 bases fitting TRBD2. The length of the CDR3 is 14 residues. Trimming took 3 bases from V and 2 from J; bases not matched to a gene: 4. Germline V gene data show CDR1 as DFQATT and CDR2 as SNEGSKA (reference sequence). The CDR3 sequence is CSASGGAHTDTQYF. In nucleotides, the CDR3 is TGCAGTGCTAGCGGGGGGGCCCACACAGATACGCAGTATTTT.

This clonotype was seen ten or more times. The gene calls are TRBV20-1 and TRBJ2-6; D remains unclear. V lost 6 bases and J lost 4, with 16 bases in between. Germline V gene lookup returns CDR1 DFQATT and CDR2 SNEGSKA (reference sequence). The CDR3 extends over 15 amino acids. The CDR3 bases are TGCAGTGCCAGCTTACGTGGTAGGGGGGCCAACGTCCTGACTTTC. It specifies CSASLRGRGANVLTF.

This rearrangement joins TRBV28 to TRBJ2-6; D is perhaps TRBD2 (7 bases). From germline, CDR1 is MDHEN and CDR2 SYDVKM. The CDR3 has 16 amino acids. The V and J ends lost 7 bases and 0 bases respectively, with 13 bases between them. For the CDR3, the DNA is TGTGCCAGCACCCTAGGGGGGGGCTCTGGGGCCAACGTCCTGACTTTC. Protein: CASTLGGGSGANVLTF.

The chain uses TRBV2 and TRBJ2-3; no firm D call. Germline lookup yields CDR1 SNHLY and CDR2 FYNNEI. The CDR3 covers 13 residues. V was pared by 8 bases and J by 6 bases, with 15 bases between. As DNA, the CDR3 is TGTGCCAGCCGCCTTCCAGATGTGGATACGCAGTATTTT. Protein product: CASRLPDVDTQYF.

The chain links TRBV15 to TRBJ2-1, with D hard to call. The germline V and J ends were trimmed by 0 bases and 7 bases, with 13 bases remaining between them. The germline CDR1 and CDR2 sequences are LNHNV and YYDKDF (reference sequence). The CDR3 is 15 amino acids. For the CDR3, the DNA is TGTGCCACCAGCAGAGATTCTTGGGGTGGAAATGAGCAGTTCTTC. This gives the protein CATSRDSWGGNEQFF. Looking up the rest from reference TRBV15 and TRBJ2-1 gives the full variable domain: DAMVIQNPRYQVTQFGKPVTLSCSQTLNHNVMYWYQQKSSQAPKLLFHYYDKDFNNEADTPDNFQSRRPNTSFCFLDIRSPGLGDTAMYLCATSRDSWGGNEQFFGPGTRLTVL.

This clonotype was seen a handful of times. Relative to the germline gene, one junction end is altered; a read error may explain this. The chain employs TRBV5-1 and TRBJ1-2; a possible D gene is TRBD1 (6 bases). Germline V lookup: CDR1 SGHRS, CDR2 YFSETQ. The CDR3 has 15 amino acids. The CDR3 DNA is TGCGCCAGCAGCTTGGGGGTCAGGGGAAACTACGGCTACACCTTC. The encoded protein is CASSLGVRGNYGYTF.

This clonotype was seen at least ten times. The chain couples TRBV12-3 or TRBV12-4 to TRBJ1-1; D possibly corresponds to TRBD1 (5 bases). V shed 5 bases and J shed 5 bases, with 18 bases lying between them. The CDR3 length is 15 residues. This CDR3 reads CASSPKVAGLTEAFF. CDR3 nucleotides: TGTGCCAGCAGTCCGAAAGTGGCAGGGCTAACTGAAGCTTTCTTT.

The chain combines TRBV4-3 with TRBJ2-7; 8 nucleotides line up with TRBD1. Germline V gene data show CDR1 as LGHNA and CDR2 as YSLEER. The CDR3 totals 18 residues. The J segment lost 5 bases and the V segment lost 2 bases, leaving 17 bases of the junction unmatched. In nucleotides, the CDR3 is TGCGCCAGCAGCCAACGACCATATGGACAGGGAGGAATAGACGAGCAGTACTTC. This gives the protein CASSQRPYGQGGIDEQYF.